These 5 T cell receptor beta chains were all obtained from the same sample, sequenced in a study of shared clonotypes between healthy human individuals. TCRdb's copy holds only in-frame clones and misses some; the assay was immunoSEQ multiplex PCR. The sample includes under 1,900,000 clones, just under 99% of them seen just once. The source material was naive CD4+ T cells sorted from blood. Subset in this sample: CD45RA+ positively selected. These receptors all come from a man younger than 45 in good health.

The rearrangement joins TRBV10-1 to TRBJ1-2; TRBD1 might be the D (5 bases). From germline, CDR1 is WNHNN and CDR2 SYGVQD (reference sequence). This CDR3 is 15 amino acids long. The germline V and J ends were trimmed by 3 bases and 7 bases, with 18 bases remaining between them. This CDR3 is CASSDERTGPIGYTF. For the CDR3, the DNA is TGCGCCAGCAGTGATGAGCGTACAGGCCCTATTGGCTACACCTTC.

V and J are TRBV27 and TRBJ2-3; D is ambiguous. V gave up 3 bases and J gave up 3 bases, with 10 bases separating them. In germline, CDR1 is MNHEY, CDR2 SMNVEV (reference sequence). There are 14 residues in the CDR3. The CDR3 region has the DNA TGTGCCAGCAGTTTTCTCCCCCGGACAGATACGCAGTATTTT. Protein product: CASSFLPRTDTQYF.

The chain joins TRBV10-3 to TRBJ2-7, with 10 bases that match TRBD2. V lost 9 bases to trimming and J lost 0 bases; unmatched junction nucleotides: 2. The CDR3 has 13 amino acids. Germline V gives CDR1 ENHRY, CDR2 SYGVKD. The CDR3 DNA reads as TGTGCCATAGCGGGAGGGAGCTCCTACGAGCAGTACTTC. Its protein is CAIAGGSSYEQYF.

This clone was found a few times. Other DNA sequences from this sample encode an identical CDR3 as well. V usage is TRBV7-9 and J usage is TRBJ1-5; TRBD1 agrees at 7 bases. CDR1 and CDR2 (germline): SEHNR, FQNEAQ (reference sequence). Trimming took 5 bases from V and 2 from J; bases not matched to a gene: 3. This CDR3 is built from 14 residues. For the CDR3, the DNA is TGTGCCAGCAGCCTAGGACAGGGCAATCAGCCCCAGCATTTT. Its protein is CASSLGQGNQPQHF.

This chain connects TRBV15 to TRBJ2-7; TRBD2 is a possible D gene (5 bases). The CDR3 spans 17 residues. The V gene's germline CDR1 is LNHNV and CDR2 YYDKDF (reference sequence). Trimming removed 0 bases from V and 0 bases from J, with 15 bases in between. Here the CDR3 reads CATSRDSTPRGSYEQYF. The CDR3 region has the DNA TGTGCCACCAGCAGAGATAGTACTCCTCGGGGCTCCTACGAGCAGTACTTC.